This T cell receptor (beta chain) was captured by sequencing in a study of long-term antiretroviral therapy in people with HIV. Whole-study findings and limits: With ART, diversity went up but was still lower than in transplant donor controls.

The CDR3 is made up of 15 amino acids. With 4 bases removed from V and 6 bases from J, the gap between germline ends came to 18 bases. Germline-derived CDR1 and CDR2 are SGHDN and FVKESK. Researchers ran immunoSEQ v3.0 at survey level. Measured with immunoSEQ multiplex PCR; TCRdb has only the in-frame clones, and not every one. Here the sample spans tens of thousands of clones, around 80% being singletons. Concerning this clone: The antigen is not known.

Only United States sites treated participants with HIV. The sequence derives from a woman aged 18-29 years with HIV. The chain recombines TRBV14 with TRBJ2-5, with D possibly being TRBD1 or TRBD2 (5 bases each). The input for sequencing was unsorted PBMCs, taken 0.8 years after starting antiretroviral therapy. CDR3 sequence reads: CASSRLLDIGKTQYF. CDR3 in DNA: TGTGCCAGCAGCCGGCTTTTGGACATCGGGAAGACCCAGTACTTC.